Each of the 7 T cell receptor beta chains below was sequenced from the same sample in a study of vaccination effects on CD4 cells after COVID-19 (dated by TCRdb to about 2022). The ViraFEST assay stimulated PBMC with viral peptide pools and then used TCR sequencing to identify antigen-specific CD4+ T cell clonotypes by expansion. After less than eleven days of culture, CD4+ T cells were isolated with the EasySep CD4+ T cell isolation kit. None of the healthy vaccine recipients had a prior SARS-CoV-2 infection, which was confirmed by nucleocapsid antibody tests that came back negative both before and after vaccination. The library was obtained by the immunoSEQ multiplex PCR assay. In its TCRdb copy, this immuneACCESS table keeps in-frame sequences only and misses some clones. Where compared with another copy, unresolved V genes explain less than half of these, and the others have no known cause. This sample gives 62,000 or so clones in total; 80% of them show up just once. Together, the top ten hold less than 15% of the sample.

No antigen has been assigned to these receptors. The source was CD4+ T cells from PBMCs cultured with SARS-CoV-2 spike peptides, collected before COVID-19 vaccination. According to the study, the label for this sample's cell subset or site signals: SARS-CoV-2 spike overlapping peptide pool stimulation. These receptor sequences come from a human donor who received a COVID-19 vaccine.

The V and J genes are TRBV5-1 and TRBJ2-5, with TRBD2 matching over 8 bases. The V gene end was trimmed by 4 bases and the J gene end by 5 bases; junction bases not matched to a gene: 22. Germline values: CDR1 SGHRS, CDR2 YFSETQ. CDR3 length: 19 amino acids. The CDR3 region is CASSPKPGLVVSFAETQYF. CDR3 sequence (DNA): TGCGCCAGCAGCCCGAAACCGGGACTAGTGGTATCCTTCGCTGAGACCCAGTACTTC.

The J gene is TRBJ2-1, the V gene TRBV9; no reliable D call. V dropped 0 bases and J dropped 4 bases, with 8 bases sitting between them. The germline V gene has CDR1 SGDLS and CDR2 YYNGEE. The CDR3 has 14 residues. CDR3 protein: CASSVELNYNEQFF. The CDR3 bases are TGTGCCAGCAGCGTAGAGCTGAATTACAATGAGCAGTTCTTC. Looking up the rest from reference TRBV9 and TRBJ2-1 gives the full variable domain: DSGVTQTPKHLITATGQRVTLRCSPRSGDLSVYWYQQSLDQGLQFLIQYYNGEERAKGNILERFSAQQFPDLHSELNLSSLELGDSALYFCASSVELNYNEQFFGPGTRLTVL.

The J gene is TRBJ2-2, the V gene TRBV3-1 (or the pseudogene TRBV3-2); perhaps TRBD2 as D (5 bases). CDR1 and CDR2 from the germline V gene are LGHDT and YNNKEL (reference sequence). The CDR3 is 15 residues long. Trimming cost V 4 bases and J 4 bases, with 13 bases left between them. CDR3 nucleotides: TGTGCCAGCAGCCTTCAAGGAGGTGGCACCGGGGAGCTGTTTTTT. Its protein is CASSLQGGGTGELFF.

This clone was counted only a few times. Compared with germline, one end of the junction differs, possibly owing to a read error. The chain recombines TRBV15 with TRBJ1-3; a weak D match, TRBD1 (6 bases). Germline loops: CDR1 LNHNV, CDR2 YYDKDF (reference sequence). The CDR3 has 16 amino acids. The DNA of the CDR3 is TGTGCCACCAGCCGAGAACGTTACAGGGCTGGAAACACCATATATTTT. It translates to CATSRERYRAGNTIYF.

This clone was seen once. V usage is TRBV6-6 and J usage is TRBJ2-2, with TRBD1 identical over 8 bases. The CDR3 is 15 residues long. V was pared by 7 bases and J by 1 base, with 5 bases of the junction left unmatched. CDR1 is MNHNY, CDR2 SVGAGI, per germline (reference sequence). The DNA for the CDR3 is TGTGCCAGCACCACGACAGGGGTGAACACCGGGGAGCTGTTTTTT. It encodes CASTTTGVNTGELFF.

V and J are TRBV9 and TRBJ1-4; TRBD1 matches 7 bases. This CDR3 contains 16 residues. Germline trimming cut 0 bases from V and 5 bases from J; bases unmatched to any gene: 7. Looked up from germline, CDR1 is SGDLS and CDR2 is YYNGEE. CDR3 sequence (DNA): TGTGCCAGCAGCGTAGACTCCGGGACAGAGAATGAAAAACTGTTTTTT. Translating gives CASSVDSGTENEKLFF.

The rearrangement links TRBV27 to TRBJ2-3; D is possibly TRBD1 (6 bases). Germline CDR1 MNHEY, CDR2 SMNVEV (reference sequence). V lost 6 bases to trimming and J lost 4 bases, with 11 bases between them. This CDR3 spans 13 amino acids. This CDR3 reads CASSPNRADTQYF. The CDR3 DNA sequence: TGTGCCAGCAGCCCCAACAGGGCAGATACGCAGTATTTT.